These 14 T cell receptor beta chains were sequenced from one sample in a study of CD8 T cells in Susac syndrome. When the RNA was reverse transcribed, random hexamers were used with an input of roughly 0.45 to 1 ug. From the immunoSEQ multiplex PCR reads, TCRdb called clonotypes with MiXCR, one entry per CDR3 protein. The table includes around 300,000 distinct CDR3 sequences, approximately 91% detected once. The sample taken for sequencing was CD8+ T cells from PBMCs. The source is a human donor with multiple sclerosis.

The chain carries TRBV27 and TRBJ2-1; D may be TRBD2 (5 bases). The germline V gene has CDR1 MNHEY and CDR2 SMNVEV (reference sequence). Trimming pared 3 bases from V and 0 bases from J, leaving 21 bases between. The CDR3 runs to 19 residues. The CDR3: CASSLMTLSEISSYNEQFF. The CDR3 DNA is TGTGCCAGCAGTTTGATGACCCTTAGCGAGATAAGCTCCTACAATGAGCAGTTCTTC.

The rearrangement uses TRBV20-1 and TRBJ2-7; D unclear. CDR3 size: 13 residues. V lost 4 bases to trimming and J lost 6 bases, with 16 bases between them. Germline CDR1 is DFQATT and CDR2 is SNEGSKA (reference sequence). The CDR3 here is CSAKGPQSAEQYF. The CDR3 nucleotides read TGCAGTGCTAAAGGTCCCCAGTCGGCCGAGCAGTACTTC.

The V and J genes are TRBV7-9 and TRBJ1-4; TRBD1 matches at 7 bases. This CDR3 has 13 residues. The ends lost 6 bases at V and 10 bases at J; junction bases unmatched: 8. Germline values: CDR1 SEHNR, CDR2 FQNEAQ (reference sequence). The CDR3 DNA follows: TGTGCCAGCAGTGGACAGGACCCCTCAAAACTGTTTTTT. Its translation is CASSGQDPSKLFF.

The chain uses TRBV5-4 and TRBJ2-7; D unclear. The V gene's germline CDR1 is SGHNT and CDR2 YYREEE (reference sequence). The CDR3 sequence is 16 residues long. Trimming stripped 4 bases from V and 6 bases from J, with 23 bases between. For the CDR3, the DNA is TGTGCCAGCAGCCCAGGACCTGTGCCGTCGACGGCCGAGCAGTACTTC. Protein sequence: CASSPGPVPSTAEQYF.

The chain employs TRBV7-8 and TRBJ2-7; 7 bases agree with TRBD1. This CDR3 spans 13 amino acids. Per the germline V gene, CDR1 is SGHVS and CDR2 is FQNEAQ. The ends lost 5 bases at V and 0 bases at J; junction bases unmatched: 1. DNA for the CDR3: TGTGCCAGCAGCGAGGGGGCCTCCTACGAGCAGTACTTC. Its protein is CASSEGASYEQYF.

This clonotype showed up just once. V gene TRBV12-3 or TRBV12-4 combines with J gene TRBJ2-5; 7 bases fit TRBD2. V shed 5 bases, J shed 5 bases, and the junction held 20 bases outside the gene matches. CDR3 size: 18 residues. The CDR3 loop is CASSPSPPPAGVWETQYF. In DNA, the CDR3 is TGTGCCAGCAGTCCCTCCCCACCCCCGGCGGGGGTTTGGGAGACCCAGTACTTC.

This sequence joins TRBV6-2 or TRBV6-3 and TRBJ1-1; D unresolved. CDR1 is MNHEY, CDR2 SVGEGT, per germline. V gave up 5 bases and J gave up 7 bases, with 17 bases separating them. The CDR3 covers 14 residues. In DNA form, the CDR3 reads TGTGCCAGCAGTCCCGACGGAGGGTTTTATGAAGCTTTCTTT. Translated, it gives CASSPDGGFYEAFF.

This clonotype appeared a single time. The V call is TRBV11-3, the J call TRBJ2-1; 9 bases map to TRBD2. Trimming at V came to 2 bases and at J to 8 bases, leaving 16 bases not matched to a gene. Germline V gives CDR1 SGHNT, CDR2 YENEEA. The CDR3 sequence is 18 residues long. CDR3 in amino acids: CASSLLPGTSGPGDEQFF. The CDR3 DNA sequence: TGTGCCAGCAGCTTACTTCCCGGTACTAGCGGGCCTGGGGATGAGCAGTTCTTC.

This clonotype has just a few counts. The chain is built from TRBV11-2 and TRBJ2-4, with D tentatively TRBD1 (6 bases). The V end lost 4 bases, the J end lost 15 bases, and 13 bases lay between the germline ends. CDR1 is SGHAT and CDR2 is FQNNGV in the germline V gene. This CDR3 has 11 residues. The CDR3 bases are TGTGCCAGCAGCTCAACAGGGTTCGCGTACTTC. It specifies CASSSTGFAYF.

The chain employs TRBV27 and TRBJ2-3, with 8 bases that match TRBD1. Germline-derived CDR1 and CDR2 are MNHEY and SMNVEV (reference sequence). Trimming removed 7 bases from V and 3 bases from J; junction bases left unmatched: 15. The CDR3 contains 17 residues. The CDR3 DNA sequence: TGTGCCAGCAAACTGGGTGGACAGGGCGGGATTACAGATACGCAGTATTTT. Its translation is CASKLGGQGGITDTQYF.

The chain combines TRBV27 with TRBJ2-5; the D gene could be TRBD1 or TRBD2 (6 bases each). V lost 3 bases and J lost 5, with 28 bases in between. This CDR3 has 19 amino acids. Germline values: CDR1 MNHEY, CDR2 SMNVEV (reference sequence). The chain's CDR3 is CASSFRTPDARGQGETQYF. In DNA form, the CDR3 reads TGTGCCAGCAGTTTCCGAACCCCGGACGCCCGGGGGCAAGGGGAGACCCAGTACTTC.

This clonotype has only one observation. The chain is built from TRBV14 and TRBJ2-1; 7 nucleotides align to TRBD2. V shed 8 bases and J 9 bases; nucleotides not matched to a gene: 13. The CDR3 totals 14 residues. Germline CDR1 is SGHDN and CDR2 is FVKESK. CDR3 region: CASLAGTTTVEQFF. CDR3 in DNA: TGTGCCAGCCTCGCTGGGACTACCACTGTTGAGCAGTTCTTC. Drawing the rest from reference TRBV14 and TRBJ2-1, the complete variable domain is EAGVTQFPSHSVIEKGQTVTLRCDPISGHDNLYWYRRVMGKEIKFLLHFVKESKQDESGMPNNRFLAERTGGTYSTLKVQPAELEDSGVYFCASLAGTTTVEQFFGPGTRLTVL.

The chain links TRBV20-1 to TRBJ2-3; D unresolved. The germline CDR1 and CDR2 sequences are DFQATT and SNEGSKA (reference sequence). V lost 1 base and J lost 5, with 4 bases in between. The CDR3 has 11 residues. The CDR3 region has the DNA TGCAGTGCTAGAGCGAGAGATACGCAGTATTTT. Protein sequence: CSARARDTQYF.

The J gene is TRBJ1-2, the V gene TRBV4-1; perhaps TRBD1 as D (6 bases). This CDR3 region has 17 residues. The germline V gene has CDR1 MGHRA and CDR2 YSYEKL. Trimming removed 0 bases from V and 2 bases from J, with 16 bases in between. CDR3 loop: CASSQDRTGRKNYGYTF. The CDR3 DNA is TGCGCCAGCAGCCAAGATAGAACAGGGCGAAAAAACTATGGCTACACCTTC.